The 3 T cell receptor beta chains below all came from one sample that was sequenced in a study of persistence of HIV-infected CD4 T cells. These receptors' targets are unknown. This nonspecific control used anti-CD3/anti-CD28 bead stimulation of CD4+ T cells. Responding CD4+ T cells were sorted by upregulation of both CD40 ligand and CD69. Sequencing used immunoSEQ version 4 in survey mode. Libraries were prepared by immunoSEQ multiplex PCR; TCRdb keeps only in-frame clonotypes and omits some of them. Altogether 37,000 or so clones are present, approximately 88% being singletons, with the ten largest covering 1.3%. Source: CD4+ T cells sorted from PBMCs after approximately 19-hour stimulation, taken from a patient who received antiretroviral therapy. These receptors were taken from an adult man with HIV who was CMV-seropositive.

This chain's CDR3 is CASSYSAAFNQPQHF. CDR3 bases: TGTGCCAGCAGTTACTCGGCAGCCTTCAATCAGCCCCAGCATTTT. The chain couples TRBV6-5 to TRBJ1-5, with D hard to call. Germline values: CDR1 MNHEY, CDR2 SVGAGI. The V gene lost 0 bases and the J gene lost 3 bases, with 9 bases spanning the gap. The CDR3 loop spans 15 amino acids.

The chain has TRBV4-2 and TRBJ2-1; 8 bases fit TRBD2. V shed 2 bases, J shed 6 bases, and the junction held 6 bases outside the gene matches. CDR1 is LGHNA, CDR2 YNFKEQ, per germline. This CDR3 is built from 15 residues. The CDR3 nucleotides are TGTGCCAGCAGCCAACAAACGGGAGGGCCCAATGAGCAGTTCTTC. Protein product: CASSQQTGGPNEQFF.

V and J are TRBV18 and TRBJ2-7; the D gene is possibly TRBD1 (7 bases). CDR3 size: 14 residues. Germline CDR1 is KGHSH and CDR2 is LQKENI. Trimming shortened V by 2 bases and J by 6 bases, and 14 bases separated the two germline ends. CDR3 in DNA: TGTGCCAGCTCACCAGTTAGACAGGGAGGCGAGCAGTACTTC. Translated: CASSPVRQGGEQYF.